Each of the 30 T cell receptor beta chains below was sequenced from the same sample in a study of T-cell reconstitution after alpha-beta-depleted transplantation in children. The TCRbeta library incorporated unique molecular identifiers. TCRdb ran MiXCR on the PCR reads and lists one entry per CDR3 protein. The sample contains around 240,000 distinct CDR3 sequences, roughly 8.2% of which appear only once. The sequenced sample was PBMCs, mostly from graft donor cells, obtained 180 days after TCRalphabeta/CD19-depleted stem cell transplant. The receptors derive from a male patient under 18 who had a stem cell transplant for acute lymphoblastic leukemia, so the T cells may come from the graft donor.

CDR3 residues: CATSRRPSGQPYEQYF. CDR3 sequence (DNA): TGTGCCACCAGCAGACGACCTAGCGGACAGCCTTACGAGCAGTACTTC. The chain carries TRBV15 and TRBJ2-7; tentative D call: TRBD2 (7 bases). The CDR3 loop spans 16 amino acids. Trimming cost V 2 bases and J 4 bases, with 18 bases left between them. Germline loops: CDR1 LNHNV, CDR2 YYDKDF (reference sequence).

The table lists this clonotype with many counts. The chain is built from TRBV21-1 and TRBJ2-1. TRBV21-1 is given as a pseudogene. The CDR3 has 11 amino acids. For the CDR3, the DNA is TGTGCCAGCAGCAAGCCTATTTACCCGTTCTTC. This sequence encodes CASSKPIYPFF.

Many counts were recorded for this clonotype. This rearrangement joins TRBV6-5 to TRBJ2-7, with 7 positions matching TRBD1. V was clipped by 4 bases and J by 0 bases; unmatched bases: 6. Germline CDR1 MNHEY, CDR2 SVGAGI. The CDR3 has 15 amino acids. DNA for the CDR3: TGTGCCAGCAGTTTCCCGGGACAGAGCTCCTACGAGCAGTACTTC. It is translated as CASSFPGQSSYEQYF.

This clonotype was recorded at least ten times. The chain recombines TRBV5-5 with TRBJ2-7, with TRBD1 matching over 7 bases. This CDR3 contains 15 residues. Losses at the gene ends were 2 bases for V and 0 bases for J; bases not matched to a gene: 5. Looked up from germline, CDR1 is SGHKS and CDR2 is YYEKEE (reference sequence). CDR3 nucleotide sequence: TGTGCCAGCAGCTTCCGGGACAGCCACTCCTACGAGCAGTACTTC. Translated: CASSFRDSHSYEQYF.

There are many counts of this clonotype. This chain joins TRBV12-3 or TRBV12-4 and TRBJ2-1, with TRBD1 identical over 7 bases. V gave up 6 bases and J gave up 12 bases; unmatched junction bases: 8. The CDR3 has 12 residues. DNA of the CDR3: TGTGCCAGCAGCGGGACAGCCGAGGGGCAGTTCTTC. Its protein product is CASSGTAEGQFF.

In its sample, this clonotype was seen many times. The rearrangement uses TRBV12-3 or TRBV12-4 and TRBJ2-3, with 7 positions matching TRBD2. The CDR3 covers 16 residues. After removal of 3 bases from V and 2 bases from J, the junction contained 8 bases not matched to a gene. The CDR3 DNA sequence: TGTGCCAGCAGTTTGCCACTAGCGACTTACACAGATACGCAGTATTTT. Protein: CASSLPLATYTDTQYF.

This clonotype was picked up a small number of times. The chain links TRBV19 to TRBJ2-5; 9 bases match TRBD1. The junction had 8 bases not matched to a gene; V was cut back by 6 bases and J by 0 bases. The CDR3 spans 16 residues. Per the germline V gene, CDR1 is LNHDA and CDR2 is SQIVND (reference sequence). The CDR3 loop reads CASRKAGQGHQETQYF. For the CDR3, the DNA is TGTGCCAGTAGAAAAGCGGGACAGGGTCACCAAGAGACCCAGTACTTC.

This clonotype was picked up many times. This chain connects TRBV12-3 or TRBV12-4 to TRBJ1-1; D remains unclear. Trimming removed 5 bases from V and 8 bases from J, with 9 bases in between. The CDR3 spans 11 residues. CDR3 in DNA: TGTGCCAGCAGTATCGGGGTCGAAGCTTTCTTT. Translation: CASSIGVEAFF.

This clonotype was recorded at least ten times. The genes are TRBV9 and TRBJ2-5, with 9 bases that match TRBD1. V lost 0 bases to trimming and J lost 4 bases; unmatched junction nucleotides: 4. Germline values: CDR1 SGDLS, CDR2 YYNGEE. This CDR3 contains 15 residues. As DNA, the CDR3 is TGTGCCAGCAGCGTAGAGGACAGGGGCTCAGAGACCCAGTACTTC. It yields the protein CASSVEDRGSETQYF.

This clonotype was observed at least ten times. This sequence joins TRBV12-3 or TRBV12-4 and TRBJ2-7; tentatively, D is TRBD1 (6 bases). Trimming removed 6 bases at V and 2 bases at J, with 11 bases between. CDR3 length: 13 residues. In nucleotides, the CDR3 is TGTGCCAGCAGGGAGACAGGAACCTACGAGCAGTACTTC. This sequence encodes CASRETGTYEQYF.

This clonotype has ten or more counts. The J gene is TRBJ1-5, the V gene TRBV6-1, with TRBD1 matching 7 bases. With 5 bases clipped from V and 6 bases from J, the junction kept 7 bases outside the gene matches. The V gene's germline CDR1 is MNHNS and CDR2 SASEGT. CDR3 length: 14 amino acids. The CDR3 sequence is CASSPPGGRQPQHF. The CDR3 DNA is TGTGCCAGCAGTCCCCCAGGGGGGCGTCAGCCCCAGCATTTT.

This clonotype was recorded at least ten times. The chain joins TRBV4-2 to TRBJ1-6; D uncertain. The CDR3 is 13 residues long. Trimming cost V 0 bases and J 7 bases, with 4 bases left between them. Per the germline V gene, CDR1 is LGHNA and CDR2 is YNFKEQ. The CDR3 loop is CASSQEGNSPLHF. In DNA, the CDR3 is TGTGCCAGCAGCCAAGAGGGGAATTCACCCCTCCACTTT.

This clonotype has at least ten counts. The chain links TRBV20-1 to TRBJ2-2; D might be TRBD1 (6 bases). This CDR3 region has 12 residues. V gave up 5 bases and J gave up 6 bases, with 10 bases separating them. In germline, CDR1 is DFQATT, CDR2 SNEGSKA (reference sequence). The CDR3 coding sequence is TGCAGTGCTTCGGACAGCCCCGGGGAGCTGTTTTTT. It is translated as CSASDSPGELFF.

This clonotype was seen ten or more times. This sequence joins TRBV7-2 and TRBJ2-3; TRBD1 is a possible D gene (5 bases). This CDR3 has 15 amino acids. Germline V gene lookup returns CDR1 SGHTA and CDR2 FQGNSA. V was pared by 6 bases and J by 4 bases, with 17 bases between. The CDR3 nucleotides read TGTGCCAGCAGATCAGACAGCCTAAGTCCAGATACGCAGTATTTT. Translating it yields CASRSDSLSPDTQYF.

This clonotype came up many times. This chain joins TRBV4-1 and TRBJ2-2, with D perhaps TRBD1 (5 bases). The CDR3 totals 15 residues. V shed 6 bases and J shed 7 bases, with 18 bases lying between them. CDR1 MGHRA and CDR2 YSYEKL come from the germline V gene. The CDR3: CASSPRTRVIGELFF. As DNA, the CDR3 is TGCGCCAGCAGTCCTAGAACCAGGGTGATCGGGGAGCTGTTTTTT.

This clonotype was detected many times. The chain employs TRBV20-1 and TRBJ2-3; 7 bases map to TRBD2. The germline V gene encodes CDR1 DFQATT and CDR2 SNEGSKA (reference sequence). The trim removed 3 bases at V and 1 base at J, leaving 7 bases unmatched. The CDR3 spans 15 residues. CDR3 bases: TGCAGTGCTAGTCCTCTAGCGGCCCGCACAGATACGCAGTATTTT. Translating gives CSASPLAARTDTQYF.

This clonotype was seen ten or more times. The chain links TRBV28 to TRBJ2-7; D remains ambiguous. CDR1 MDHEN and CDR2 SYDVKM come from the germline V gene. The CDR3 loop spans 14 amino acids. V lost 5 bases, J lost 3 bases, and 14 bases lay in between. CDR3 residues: CASSTGRGYYEQYF. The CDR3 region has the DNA TGTGCCAGCAGTACCGGGCGCGGTTACTACGAGCAGTACTTC.

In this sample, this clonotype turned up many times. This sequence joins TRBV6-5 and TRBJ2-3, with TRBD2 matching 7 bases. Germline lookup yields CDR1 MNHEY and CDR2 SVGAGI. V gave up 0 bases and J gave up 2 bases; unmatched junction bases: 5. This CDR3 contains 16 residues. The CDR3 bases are TGTGCCAGCAGTTACTCGGGAGGGGTAAACACAGATACGCAGTATTTT. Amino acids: CASSYSGGVNTDTQYF.

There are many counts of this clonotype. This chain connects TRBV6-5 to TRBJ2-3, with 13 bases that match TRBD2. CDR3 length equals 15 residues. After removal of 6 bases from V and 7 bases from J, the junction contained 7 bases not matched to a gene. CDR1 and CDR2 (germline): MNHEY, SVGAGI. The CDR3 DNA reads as TGTGCCAGCAGCCCGGGACTAGCGGGATCCCATACGCAGTATTTT. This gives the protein CASSPGLAGSHTQYF.

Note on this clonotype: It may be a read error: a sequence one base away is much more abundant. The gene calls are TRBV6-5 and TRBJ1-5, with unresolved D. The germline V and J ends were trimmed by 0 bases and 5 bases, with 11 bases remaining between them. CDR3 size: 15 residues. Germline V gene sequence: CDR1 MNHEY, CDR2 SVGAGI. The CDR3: CASSYSNQADQPQHF. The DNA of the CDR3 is TGTGCCAGCAGTTACTCGAACCAGGCAGATCAGCCCCAGCATTTT.

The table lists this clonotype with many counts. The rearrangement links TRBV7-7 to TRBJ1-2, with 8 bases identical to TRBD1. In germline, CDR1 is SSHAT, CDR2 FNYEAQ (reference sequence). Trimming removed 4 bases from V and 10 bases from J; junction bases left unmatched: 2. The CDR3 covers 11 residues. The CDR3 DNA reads TGTGCCAGCAGCTCCCAGGGGGCCTACACCTTC. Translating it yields CASSSQGAYTF.

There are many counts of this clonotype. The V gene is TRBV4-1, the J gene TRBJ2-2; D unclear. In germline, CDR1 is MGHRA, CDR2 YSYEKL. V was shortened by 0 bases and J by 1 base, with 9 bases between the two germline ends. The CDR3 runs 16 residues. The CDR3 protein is CASSQDGKGNTGELFF. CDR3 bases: TGCGCCAGCAGCCAAGATGGGAAAGGGAACACCGGGGAGCTGTTTTTT.

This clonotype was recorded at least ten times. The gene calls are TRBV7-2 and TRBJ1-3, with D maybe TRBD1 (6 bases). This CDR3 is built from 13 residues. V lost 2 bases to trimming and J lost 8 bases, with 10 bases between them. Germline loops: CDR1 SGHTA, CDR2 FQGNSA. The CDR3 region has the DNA TGTGCCAGCAGCTTAAAGGGGGGGGACACCATATATTTT. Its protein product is CASSLKGGDTIYF.

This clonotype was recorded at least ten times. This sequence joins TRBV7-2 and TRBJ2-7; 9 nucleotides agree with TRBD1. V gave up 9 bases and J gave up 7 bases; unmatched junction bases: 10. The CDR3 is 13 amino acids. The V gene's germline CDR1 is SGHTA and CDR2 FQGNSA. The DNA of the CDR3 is TGTGCCAGTGTACAGGGGGCGCTGGGGGAGCAGTACTTC. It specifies CASVQGALGEQYF.

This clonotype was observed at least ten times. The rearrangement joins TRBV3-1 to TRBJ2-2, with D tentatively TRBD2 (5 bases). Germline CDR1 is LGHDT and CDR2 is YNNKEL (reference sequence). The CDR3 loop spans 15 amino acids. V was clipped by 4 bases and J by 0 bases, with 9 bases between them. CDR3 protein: CASSRGGANTGELFF. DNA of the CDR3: TGTGCCAGCAGCCGAGGAGGAGCGAACACCGGGGAGCTGTTTTTT. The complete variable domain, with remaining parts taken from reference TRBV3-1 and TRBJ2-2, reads DTAVSQTPKYLVTQMGNDKSIKCEQNLGHDTMYWYKQDSKKFLKIMFSYNNKELIINETVPNRFSPKSPDKAHLNLHINSLELGDSAVYFCASSRGGANTGELFFGEGSRLTVL.

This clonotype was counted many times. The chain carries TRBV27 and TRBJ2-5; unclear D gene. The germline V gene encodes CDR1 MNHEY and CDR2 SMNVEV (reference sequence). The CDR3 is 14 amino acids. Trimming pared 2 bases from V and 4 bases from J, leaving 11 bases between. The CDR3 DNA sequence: TGTGCCAGCAGTTTACGGCTGCGAGGAGAGACCCAGTACTTC. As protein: CASSLRLRGETQYF.

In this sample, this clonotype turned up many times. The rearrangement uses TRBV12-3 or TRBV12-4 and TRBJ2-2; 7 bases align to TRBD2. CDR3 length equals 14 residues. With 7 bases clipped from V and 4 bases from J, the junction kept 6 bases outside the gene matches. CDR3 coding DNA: TGTGCCAGCACCTCGGGGGGAGGCACCGGGGAGCTGTTTTTT. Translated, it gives CASTSGGGTGELFF.

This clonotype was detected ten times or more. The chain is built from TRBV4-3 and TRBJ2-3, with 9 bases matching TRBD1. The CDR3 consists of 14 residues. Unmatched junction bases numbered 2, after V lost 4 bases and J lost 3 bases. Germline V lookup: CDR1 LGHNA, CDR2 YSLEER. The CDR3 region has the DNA TGCGCCAGCAGCCGGACAGGGGAAACAGATACGCAGTATTTT. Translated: CASSRTGETDTQYF.

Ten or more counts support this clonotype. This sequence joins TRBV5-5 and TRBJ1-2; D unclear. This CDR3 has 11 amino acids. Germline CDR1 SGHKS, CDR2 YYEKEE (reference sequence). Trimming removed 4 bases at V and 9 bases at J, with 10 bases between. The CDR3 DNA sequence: TGTGCCAGCAGCAACTTTCCCTGCTACACCTTC. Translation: CASSNFPCYTF.

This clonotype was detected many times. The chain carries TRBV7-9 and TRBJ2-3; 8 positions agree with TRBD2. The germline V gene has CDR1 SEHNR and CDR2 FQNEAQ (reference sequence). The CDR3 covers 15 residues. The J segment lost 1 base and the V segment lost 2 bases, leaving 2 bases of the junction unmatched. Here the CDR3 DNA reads TGTGCCAGCAGCTTACGGGGGGGCGGCACAGATACGCAGTATTTT. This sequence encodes CASSLRGGGTDTQYF.